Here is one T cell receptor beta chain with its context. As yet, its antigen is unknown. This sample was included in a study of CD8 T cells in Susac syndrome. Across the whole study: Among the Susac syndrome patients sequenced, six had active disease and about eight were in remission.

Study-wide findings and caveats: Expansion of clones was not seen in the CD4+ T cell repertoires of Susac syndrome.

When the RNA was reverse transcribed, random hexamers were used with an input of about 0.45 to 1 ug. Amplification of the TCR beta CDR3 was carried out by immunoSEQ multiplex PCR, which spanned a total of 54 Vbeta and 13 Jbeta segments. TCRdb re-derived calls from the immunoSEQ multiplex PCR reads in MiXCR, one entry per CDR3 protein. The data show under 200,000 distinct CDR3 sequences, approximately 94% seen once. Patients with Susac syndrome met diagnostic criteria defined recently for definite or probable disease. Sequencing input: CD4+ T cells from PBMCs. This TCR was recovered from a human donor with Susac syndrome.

Here the CDR3 DNA reads TGTGCCAGCAGTTTTGGGACGGGCAATCAGCCCCAGCATTTT. It is translated as CASSFGTGNQPQHF. The J gene is TRBJ1-5, the V gene TRBV28, with D perhaps matching TRBD1 (5 bases). The V gene lost 3 bases and the J gene lost 2 bases, with 8 bases spanning the gap. The CDR3 spans 14 residues. CDR1 and CDR2 (germline): MDHEN, SYDVKM.